What follows are 7 T cell receptor beta chains derived from one specimen sequenced in a study of T cell repertoires in cytomegalovirus infection. TCRdb re-called the reads with MiXCR, one entry per CDR3 protein. The sample yields about 160,000 distinct CDR3 sequences, approximately 17% seen once. The sequencing sample was made of CD8+ T cells from PBMCs. Receptor source: a human donor in good health (CMV status not recorded). Some clones in this sample may be carry-over from other donors' samples.

This clonotype was found a few times. This rearrangement joins TRBV7-2 to TRBJ2-1; TRBD1 or TRBD2 may be the D gene (5 bases each). Trimming took off 3 bases at V and 8 bases at J, with 14 bases between the two ends. Germline V gene sequence: CDR1 SGHTA, CDR2 FQGNSA. The CDR3 extends over 14 amino acids. CDR3 nucleotides: TGTGCCAGCAGCTTCTTTGGGGGAGCGGATGAGCAGTTCTTC. It yields the protein CASSFFGGADEQFF.

V gene TRBV7-6 combines with J gene TRBJ2-1; TRBD1 is a possible D gene (6 bases). The CDR3 has 15 amino acids. The germline CDR1 and CDR2 sequences are SGHVS and FNYEAQ. Trimming left V 4 bases short and J 8 bases short, with 18 bases between. In DNA form, the CDR3 reads TGTGCCAGCAGCTCACCAGGGGAAGAAATGCATGAGCAGTTCTTC. It translates to CASSSPGEEMHEQFF. Using reference TRBV7-6 and TRBJ2-1 for the parts outside the CDR3, the full variable domain is GAGVSQSPRYKVTKRGQDVALRCDPISGHVSLYWYRQALGQGPEFLTYFNYEAQQDKSGLPNDRFSAERPEGSISTLTIQRTEQRDSAMYRCASSSPGEEMHEQFFGPGTRLTVL.

The CDR3 DNA reads as TGTGCCAGCAGCCCCGGGGGGTATGAAGCTTTCTTT. Residues: CASSPGGYEAFF. The chain combines TRBV6-2 or TRBV6-3 with TRBJ1-1, with D possibly being TRBD1 (5 bases). The CDR3 extends over 12 amino acids. With 6 bases removed from V and 7 bases from J, the gap between germline ends came to 12 bases. Per germline, CDR1 MNHEY and CDR2 SVGEGT.

V gene TRBV12-3 or TRBV12-4 combines with J gene TRBJ2-7; 11 nucleotides agree with TRBD1. J lost 1 base, V lost 6 bases, and 5 bases had no gene match. There are 15 residues in the CDR3. The CDR3 sequence: CASSRTGGRSYEQYF. CDR3 nucleotides: TGTGCCAGCAGCAGGACAGGGGGCAGGTCCTACGAGCAGTACTTC.

The V and J genes are TRBV2 and TRBJ1-3; D ambiguous. Germline V gives CDR1 SNHLY, CDR2 FYNNEI. Trimming pared 11 bases from V and 2 bases from J, leaving 13 bases between. This CDR3 is 13 amino acids long. The CDR3, as DNA: TGTGCCGGTTTATGGGGAACTGGAAACACCATATATTTT. Translated, it gives CAGLWGTGNTIYF.

This clonotype was recorded many times. V gene TRBV7-2 combines with J gene TRBJ1-5; TRBD1 matches at 9 bases. The CDR3 loop spans 18 amino acids. The germline CDR1 and CDR2 sequences are SGHTA and FQGNSA. Trimming took 5 bases from V and 2 from J; bases not matched to a gene: 13. The DNA of the CDR3 is TGTGCCAGCAGCCCCACCGGGACAGGGTACTTGGGCAATCAGCCCCAGCATTTT. It is translated as CASSPTGTGYLGNQPQHF.

The chain joins TRBV7-2 to TRBJ2-1, with 13 bases that match TRBD2. The ends lost 4 bases at V and 6 bases at J; junction bases unmatched: 0. Germline CDR1 SGHTA, CDR2 FQGNSA. The CDR3 has 14 residues. This chain's CDR3 is CASSWTSGSNEQFF. In nucleotides, the CDR3 is TGTGCCAGCAGCTGGACTAGCGGGAGCAATGAGCAGTTCTTC.